Listed below are T cell receptor beta chains from one sample, sequenced in a study of OX40 agonist ivuxolimab in advanced cancers. The data were produced by immunoSEQ multiplex PCR, yet TCRdb's version contains in-frame clones alone and is incomplete. The data show roughly 70,000 clones, with 80% to 85% seen just once and 6.7% held by the top ten. The specimen comprised CD4+ or CD8+ T cells sorted from blood, sampled in a trial of the OX40 agonist ivuxolimab. The receptors come from an adult with an advanced solid tumor such as melanoma, head and neck, liver or kidney cancer. The CDR3 runs from the conserved cysteine through the conserved F or W. A D gene is named only where the DNA matches it firmly. Where a row states a size, it is once, few, many or the class of an expanded clone; other rows omit it.

d_gene | j_gene | abundance | v_gene | CDR3aa | CDR3nt
- | TRBJ1-2 | - | TRBV5-6 | CASSLVGFGYGYTF | TGTGCCAGCAGCTTGGTCGGGTTCGGCTATGGCTACACCTTC
TRBD1 | TRBJ1-5 | - | TRBV19 | CASTRDRGQPQHF | TGTGCCAGTACCCGGGACAGGGGACAGCCCCAGCATTTT
TRBD2 | TRBJ2-2 | - | TRBV11-2 | CASSQGLAGVFAGELFF | TGTGCCAGCAGCCAGGGACTAGCGGGAGTTTTTGCCGGGGAGCTGTTTTTT
TRBD1 | TRBJ2-1 | once | TRBV27 | CASMDRGTYNEQFF | TGTGCCAGCATGGACAGGGGGACCTACAATGAGCAGTTCTTC
- | TRBJ2-5 | once | TRBV2 | CASSIQETQYF | TGTGCCAGCAGTATACAAGAGACCCAGTACTTC
- | TRBJ1-4 | - | TRBV30 | CAWSVGQGSEKLFF | TGTGCCTGGAGTGTAGGGCAGGGGAGTGAAAAACTGTTTTTT
- | TRBJ2-7 | - | TRBV9 | CASSITLGQDVHEQYF | TGTGCCAGCAGCATCACTCTGGGACAAGACGTCCACGAGCAGTACTTC
- | TRBJ2-3 | - | TRBV30 | CAWTRDGSSTDTQYF | TGTGCCTGGACTAGGGACGGTTCTAGCACAGATACGCAGTATTTT
- | TRBJ1-2 | - | TRBV9 | CASSFPSTGGAGYTF | TGTGCCAGCAGCTTCCCTTCGACAGGAGGCGCGGGCTACACCTTC
TRBD2 | TRBJ2-2 | - | TRBV7-9 | CASSLAGSGELFF | TGTGCCAGCAGCCTAGCGGGCAGCGGGGAGCTGTTTTTT
TRBD2 | TRBJ2-5 | - | TRBV18 | CASSPRRGAQETQYF | TGTGCCAGCTCACCAAGGCGGGGGGCCCAAGAGACCCAGTACTTC
TRBD1 | TRBJ2-1 | - | TRBV5-4 | CASSGGQGAYNEQFF | TGTGCCAGCAGCGGGGGACAGGGGGCTTACAATGAGCAGTTCTTC
- | TRBJ1-2 | few | TRBV19 | CASSTRVGCTF | TGTGCCAGTAGTACCCGCGTGGGGTGCACCTTC
- | TRBJ1-4 | - | TRBV5-8 | CASSRNTGSWAERLFF | TGTGCCAGCAGCCGTAACACAGGGTCCTGGGCGGAGCGACTGTTTTTT
TRBD1 | TRBJ1-2 | few | TRBV6-5 | CASSFETGGYGYTF | TGTGCCAGCAGTTTCGAGACAGGGGGCTATGGCTACACCTTC